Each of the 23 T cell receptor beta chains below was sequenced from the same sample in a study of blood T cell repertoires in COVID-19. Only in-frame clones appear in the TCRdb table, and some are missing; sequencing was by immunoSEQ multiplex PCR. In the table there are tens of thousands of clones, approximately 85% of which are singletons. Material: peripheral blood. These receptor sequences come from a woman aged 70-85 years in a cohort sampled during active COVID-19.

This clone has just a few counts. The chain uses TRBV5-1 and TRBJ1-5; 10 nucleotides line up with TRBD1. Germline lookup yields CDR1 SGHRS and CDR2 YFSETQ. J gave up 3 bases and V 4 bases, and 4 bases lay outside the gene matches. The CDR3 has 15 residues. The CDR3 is CASSPGQGDNQPQHF. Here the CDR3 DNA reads TGCGCCAGCAGCCCAGGACAGGGGGACAATCAGCCCCAGCATTTT.

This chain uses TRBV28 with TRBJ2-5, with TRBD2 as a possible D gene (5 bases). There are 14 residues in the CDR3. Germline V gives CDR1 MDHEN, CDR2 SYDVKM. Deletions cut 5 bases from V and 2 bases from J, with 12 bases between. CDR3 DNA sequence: TGTGCCAGCAGTGCCCGGACTTGGCAAGAGACCCAGTACTTC. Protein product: CASSARTWQETQYF.

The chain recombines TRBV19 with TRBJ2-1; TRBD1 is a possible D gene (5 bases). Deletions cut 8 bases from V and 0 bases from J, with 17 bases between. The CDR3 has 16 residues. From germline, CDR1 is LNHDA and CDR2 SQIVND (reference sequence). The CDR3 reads CASSRATSSSYNEQFF. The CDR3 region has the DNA TGTGCCAGTTCCAGGGCGACCTCAAGCTCCTACAATGAGCAGTTCTTC.

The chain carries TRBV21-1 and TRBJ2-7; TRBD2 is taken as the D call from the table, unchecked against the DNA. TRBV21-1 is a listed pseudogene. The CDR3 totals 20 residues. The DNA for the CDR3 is TGTGCCAGCAGCAAAACGGGTAGGTCTAGCGGGAGCGGCAGGTCCTACGAGCAGTACTTC. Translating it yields CASSKTGRSSGSGRSYEQYF.

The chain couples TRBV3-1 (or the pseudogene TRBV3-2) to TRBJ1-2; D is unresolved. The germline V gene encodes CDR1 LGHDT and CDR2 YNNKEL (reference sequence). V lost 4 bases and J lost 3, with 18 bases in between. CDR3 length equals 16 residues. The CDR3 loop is CASSLPWAAGDYGYTF. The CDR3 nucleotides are TGTGCCAGCAGCCTGCCGTGGGCCGCGGGAGACTATGGCTACACCTTC.

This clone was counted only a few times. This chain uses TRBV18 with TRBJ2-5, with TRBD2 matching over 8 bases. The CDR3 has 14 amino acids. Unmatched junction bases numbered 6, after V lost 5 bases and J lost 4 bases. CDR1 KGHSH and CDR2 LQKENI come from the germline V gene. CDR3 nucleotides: TGTGCCAGCTCATTTGCGGGAGGACGAGAGACCCAGTACTTC. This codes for CASSFAGGRETQYF.

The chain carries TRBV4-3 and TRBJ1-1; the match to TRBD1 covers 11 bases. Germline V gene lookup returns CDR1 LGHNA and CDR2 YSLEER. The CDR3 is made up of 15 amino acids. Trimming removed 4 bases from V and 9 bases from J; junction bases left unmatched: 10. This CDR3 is CASSPSGQGASKAFF. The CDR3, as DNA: TGCGCCAGCAGCCCATCCGGACAGGGGGCGTCTAAAGCTTTCTTT.

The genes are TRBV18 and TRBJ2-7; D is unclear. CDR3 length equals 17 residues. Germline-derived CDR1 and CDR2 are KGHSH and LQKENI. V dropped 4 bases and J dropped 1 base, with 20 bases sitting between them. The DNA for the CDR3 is TGTGCCAGCTCACTGGAGCAGCCATCGATTTTGTCCTACGAGCAGTACTTC. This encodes CASSLEQPSILSYEQYF.

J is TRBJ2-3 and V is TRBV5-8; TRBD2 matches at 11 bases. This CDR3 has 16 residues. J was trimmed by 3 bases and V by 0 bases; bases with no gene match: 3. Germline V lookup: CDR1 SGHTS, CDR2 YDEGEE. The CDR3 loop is CASSLERLAGTDTQYF. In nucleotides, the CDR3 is TGTGCCAGCAGCTTGGAGAGACTAGCGGGGACAGATACGCAGTATTTT.

CDR3 region: CASSEWGSGTLRETQYF. CDR3 DNA: TGTGCCAGCAGTGAATGGGGTAGCGGGACCCTAAGGGAGACCCAGTACTTC. The V and J genes are TRBV2 and TRBJ2-5, with 8 bases identical to TRBD2. Germline CDR1 is SNHLY and CDR2 is FYNNEI. This CDR3 is built from 17 residues. V shed 2 bases, J shed 5 bases, and the junction held 13 bases outside the gene matches.

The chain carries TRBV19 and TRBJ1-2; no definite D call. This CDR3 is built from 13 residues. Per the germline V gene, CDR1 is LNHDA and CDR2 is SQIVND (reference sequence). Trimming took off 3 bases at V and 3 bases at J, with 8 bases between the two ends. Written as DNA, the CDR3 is TGTGCCAGTAGTATGGTGGGCGACTATGGCTACACCTTC. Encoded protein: CASSMVGDYGYTF. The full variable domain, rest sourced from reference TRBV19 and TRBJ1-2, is DGGITQSPKYLFRKEGQNVTLSCEQNLNHDAMYWYRQDPGQGLRLIYYSQIVNDFQKGDIAEGYSVSREKKESFPLTVTSAQKNPTAFYLCASSMVGDYGYTFGSGTRLTVV.

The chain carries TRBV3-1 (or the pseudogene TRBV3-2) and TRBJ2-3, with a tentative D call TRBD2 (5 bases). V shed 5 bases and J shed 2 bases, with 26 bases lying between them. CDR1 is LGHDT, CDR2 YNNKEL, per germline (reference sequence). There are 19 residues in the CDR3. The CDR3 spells CASSGRVRGIRVDTDTQYF. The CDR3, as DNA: TGTGCCAGCAGCGGACGAGTAAGAGGGATACGGGTTGACACAGATACGCAGTATTTT.

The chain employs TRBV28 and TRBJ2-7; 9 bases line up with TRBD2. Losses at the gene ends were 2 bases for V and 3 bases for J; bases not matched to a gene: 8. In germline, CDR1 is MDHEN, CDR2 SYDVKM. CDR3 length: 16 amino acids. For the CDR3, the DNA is TGTGCCAGCAGTTTACCCAAGGGGCGGGAGGGCTACGAGCAGTACTTC. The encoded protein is CASSLPKGREGYEQYF.

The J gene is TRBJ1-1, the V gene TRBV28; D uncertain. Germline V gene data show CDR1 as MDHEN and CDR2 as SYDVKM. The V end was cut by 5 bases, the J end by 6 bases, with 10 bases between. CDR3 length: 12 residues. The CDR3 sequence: CASSPLQSEAFF. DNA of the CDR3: TGTGCCAGCAGTCCTCTTCAGTCTGAAGCTTTCTTT.

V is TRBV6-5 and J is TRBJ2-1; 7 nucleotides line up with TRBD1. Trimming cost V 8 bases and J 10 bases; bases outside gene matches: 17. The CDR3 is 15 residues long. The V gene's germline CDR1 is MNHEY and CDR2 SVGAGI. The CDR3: CASLGNRGWGKEQFF. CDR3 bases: TGTGCCAGCCTTGGAAACAGGGGTTGGGGCAAAGAGCAGTTCTTC.

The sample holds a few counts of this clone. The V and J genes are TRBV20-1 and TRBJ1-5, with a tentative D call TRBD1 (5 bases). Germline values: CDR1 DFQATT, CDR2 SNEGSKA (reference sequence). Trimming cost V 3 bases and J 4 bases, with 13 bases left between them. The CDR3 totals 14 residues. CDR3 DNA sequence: TGCAGTGCTAGTTTAAGGACATTAAATCAGCCCCAGCATTTT. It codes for CSASLRTLNQPQHF.

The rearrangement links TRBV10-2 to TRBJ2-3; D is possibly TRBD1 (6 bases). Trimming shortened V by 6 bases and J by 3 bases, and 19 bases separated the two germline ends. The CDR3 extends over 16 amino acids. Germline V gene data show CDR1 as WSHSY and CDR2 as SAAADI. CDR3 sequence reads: CASRQGIIRWTDTQYF. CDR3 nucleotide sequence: TGCGCCAGCAGACAGGGTATTATACGTTGGACAGATACGCAGTATTTT.

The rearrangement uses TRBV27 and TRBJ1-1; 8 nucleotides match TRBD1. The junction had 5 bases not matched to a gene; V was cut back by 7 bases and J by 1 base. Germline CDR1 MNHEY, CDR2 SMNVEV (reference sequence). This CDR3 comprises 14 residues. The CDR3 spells CASMRGQANTEAFF. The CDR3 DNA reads TGTGCCAGCATGAGGGGACAGGCGAACACTGAAGCTTTCTTT.

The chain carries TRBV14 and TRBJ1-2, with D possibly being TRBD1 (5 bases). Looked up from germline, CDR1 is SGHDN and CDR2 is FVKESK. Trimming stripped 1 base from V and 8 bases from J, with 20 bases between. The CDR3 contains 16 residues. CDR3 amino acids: CASSQGGSTAPRGYTF. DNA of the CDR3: TGTGCCAGCAGCCAAGGGGGTTCGACAGCCCCACGGGGCTACACCTTC.

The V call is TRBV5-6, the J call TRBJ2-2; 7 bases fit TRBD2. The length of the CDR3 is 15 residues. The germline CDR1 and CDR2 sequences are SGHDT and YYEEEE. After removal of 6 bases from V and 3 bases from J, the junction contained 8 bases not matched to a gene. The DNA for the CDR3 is TGTGCCAGCAAAATGGGGGGGACGGACACCGGGGAGCTGTTTTTT. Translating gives CASKMGGTDTGELFF. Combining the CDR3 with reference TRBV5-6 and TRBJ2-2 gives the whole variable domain DAGVTQSPTHLIKTRGQQVTLRCSPKSGHDTVSWYQQALGQGPQFIFQYYEEEERQRGNFPDRFSGHQFPNYSSELNVNALLLGDSALYLCASKMGGTDTGELFFGEGSRLTVL.

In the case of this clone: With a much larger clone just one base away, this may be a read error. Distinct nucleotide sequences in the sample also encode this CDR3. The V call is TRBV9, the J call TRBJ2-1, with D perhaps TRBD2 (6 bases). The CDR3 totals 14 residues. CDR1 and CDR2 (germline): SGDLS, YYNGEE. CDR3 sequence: CASSGSGQNNEQFF. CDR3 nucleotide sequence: TGTGCCAGCAGCGGAAGCGGGCAAAACAATGAACAGTTCTTC.

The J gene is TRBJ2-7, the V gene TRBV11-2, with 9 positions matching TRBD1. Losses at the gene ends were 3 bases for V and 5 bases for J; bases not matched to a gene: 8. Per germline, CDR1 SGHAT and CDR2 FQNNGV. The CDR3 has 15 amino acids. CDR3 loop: CASSFGTGRANEQYF. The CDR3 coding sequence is TGTGCCAGCAGCTTCGGGACAGGGAGGGCCAACGAGCAGTACTTC.

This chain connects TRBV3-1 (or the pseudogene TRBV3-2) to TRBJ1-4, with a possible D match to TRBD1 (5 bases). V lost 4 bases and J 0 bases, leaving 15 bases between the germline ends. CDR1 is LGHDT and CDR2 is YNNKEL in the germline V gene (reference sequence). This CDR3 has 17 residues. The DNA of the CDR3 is TGTGCCAGCAGCCCCGGACACCGGGTTACAACTAATGAAAAACTGTTTTTT. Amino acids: CASSPGHRVTTNEKLFF.